This is a list of T cell receptor beta chains from one sample in a study of blood T cells in healthy people across ages. TCRdb redid the calling of the 5' RACE reads with MiXCR, one entry per CDR3 protein. The sample contains about 900,000 distinct CDR3 sequences, 40% to 60% of which appear only once. The material sequenced was blood. The receptors come from a man younger than 40 in good health. Both conserved end residues are part of each CDR3. D genes are given only for firm matches. Clone size appears in some rows only: once, few, many, or a class for an expanded clone.

cdr3_nt cdr3_aa clone_size d_call j_call v_call
TGTGCCAGCAGCCCGATACTACAGACAGAGACTAGCACAGATACGCAGTATTTT CASSPILQTETSTDTQYF - - TRBJ2-3 TRBV7-9
TGCGCCAGCAGCCAAGGTGGTTCTCGGACAGCCCTCAATGAGCAGTTCTTC CASSQGGSRTALNEQFF many - TRBJ2-1 TRBV4-1
TGTGCCAGCAGTTTCTCCAACGGGCCAAATTCACCCCTCCACTTT CASSFSNGPNSPLHF - - TRBJ1-6 TRBV28
TGCGAGGCTAGGAGGGACAGCTCCTACGAGCAGTACTTC CEARRDSSYEQYF - - TRBJ2-7 TRBV6-2/TRBV6-3
TGTGCCAGCAGCGTAGGGCCGGCAGATACGCAGTATTTT CASSVGPADTQYF - - TRBJ2-3 TRBV9
TGTGCCAGCAGCCCACGACAGGGTTGGGGGACCCAGTACTTC CASSPRQGWGTQYF - TRBD1 TRBJ2-5 TRBV7-2
TGCAGTGCTAGCCAAGCAACTAATGAAAAACTGTTTTTT CSASQATNEKLFF - - TRBJ1-4 TRBV20-1
TGTGCCAGCAGCGAGTCCAGTCCGGCGGGGGATGGCTACACCTTC CASSESSPAGDGYTF - - TRBJ1-2 TRBV9
TGTGCCAGCAGTGCCCAGACAGGTGGATACAATGAACAGTTCTTC CASSAQTGGYNEQFF - - TRBJ2-1 TRBV2
TGCAGCGTTGAGGCTAGCGGGGGGTTTTACAATGAGCAGTTCTTC CSVEASGGFYNEQFF few TRBD2 TRBJ2-1 TRBV29-1
TGTGCCAGCAGCTTAAGTTCCACAGCGGGGGACACAGATACGCAGTATTTT CASSLSSTAGDTDTQYF - TRBD2 TRBJ2-3 TRBV7-9
TGCGCCAGCAGAGGACTCGGGGAGATCACAGATACGCAGTATTTT CASRGLGEITDTQYF once - TRBJ2-3 TRBV5-1
TGTGTCTGGAGTGGGGACGGTCAACTCCTCCACTTT CVWSGDGQLLHF - - TRBJ1-6 TRBV30
TGTGCCAGCAGTTTATATGGCTCAAATTCACCCCTCCACTTT CASSLYGSNSPLHF - - TRBJ1-6 TRBV27
TGTGCCAGCTCACGGGAACAGGGGGCCACGGGGGACTATGGCTACACCTTC CASSREQGATGDYGYTF - TRBD1 TRBJ1-2 TRBV18
TGCGCCAGCAGCCGTCCCAGCGGGGGGGCCACAGATACGCAGTATTTT CASSRPSGGATDTQYF few TRBD2 TRBJ2-3 TRBV4-1
TGTGCCAGCAGCAGGACAGGGGTGGACAATCAGCCCCAGCATTTT CASSRTGVDNQPQHF few TRBD1 TRBJ1-5 TRBV5-4
TGTGCCAGCAGCGACCATAAGGGGCGGAAGTTCTTC CASSDHKGRKFF many - TRBJ2-1 TRBV5-6
TGCAGCGTTGAAGATCCGGGACAGGGGGCGGGAGACTACACCTTC CSVEDPGQGAGDYTF - TRBD1 TRBJ1-2 TRBV29-1
TGTGCCAGCAGCTTAGTGGGGGAATCACCCCTCCACTTT CASSLVGESPLHF - - TRBJ1-6 TRBV7-2
TGTGCCAGCAGCCCTTCCCGGGAACCGAGGCATGGCTACACCTTC CASSPSREPRHGYTF - - TRBJ1-2 TRBV16
TGCGCCAGCAGCCAAGTCTCCCAGGGGGTTGGATATGGCTACACCTTC CASSQVSQGVGYGYTF many TRBD1 TRBJ1-2 TRBV4-1
TGTGCCAGCAGCGTAGCTACTAGCGGGGGCCAAGAGACCCAGTACTTC CASSVATSGGQETQYF - TRBD2 TRBJ2-5 TRBV9
TGTGCCAGCAGCCAACCGCGTCAAGAGACCCAGTACTTC CASSQPRQETQYF many - TRBJ2-5 TRBV4-2
TGCAGCGTGGGGACAGGGAGGCACAATGAGCAGTACTTC CSVGTGRHNEQYF - TRBD1 TRBJ2-5 TRBV29-1
TGTGCCAGCAGCTTACCGGGCCAGCTCTCTGGAAACACCATATATTTT CASSLPGQLSGNTIYF - - TRBJ1-3 TRBV11-2
TGTGCCAGCAGCTCCCCCCAGGGAATTGGCAATGAGCAGTTCTTC CASSSPQGIGNEQFF few - TRBJ2-1 TRBV7-9
TGTGCCAGCAGCGTAGCTAAAACCTTATACCAAGAGACCCAGTACTTC CASSVAKTLYQETQYF many - TRBJ2-5 TRBV9
TGTGCCAGCAGGGAGAGGGGGGTCGCCGGGGAGCTGTTTTTT CASRERGVAGELFF - - TRBJ2-2 TRBV11-1
TGCAGTGCTAGAGACCGGTACGGCGGACAGATGACCAATCAGCCCCAGCATTTT CSARDRYGGQMTNQPQHF - - TRBJ1-5 TRBV20-1
TGTGCCAGCAGTGAAATTTGGGCCGGGGGGACCTACGAGCAGTACTTC CASSEIWAGGTYEQYF - TRBD2 TRBJ2-7 TRBV6-1
TGTGCCAGCAGCGTAACAGGGCGGGGCAATGAGCAGTTCTTC CASSVTGRGNEQFF - - TRBJ2-1 TRBV5-6
TGCAGTGCTCGGGCAACCGATTCCCACGAGCAGTACTTC CSARATDSHEQYF few - TRBJ2-7 TRBV20-1
TGTGCCGGCAGTTACCAGGGGTATCCAGCGGGGGTGCAAGAGACCCAGTACTTC CAGSYQGYPAGVQETQYF - TRBD2 TRBJ2-5 TRBV6-5
TGTGCCAGCTCACCAAGGGGCAGCACCTACAATGAGCAGTTCTTC CASSPRGSTYNEQFF - - TRBJ2-1 TRBV18
TGTGCCAGCAGTTACCGGGTTGACAGGGATCGAAACACAGATACGCAGTATTTT CASSYRVDRDRNTDTQYF - TRBD1 TRBJ2-3 TRBV6-2/TRBV6-3
TGTGCCAGCAGTGTTTCGGGAAATCAAGAGACCCAGTACTTC CASSVSGNQETQYF once - TRBJ2-5 TRBV28
TGCGCCAGCAGCTACACAGGGGGCCCAGCTAACTATGGCTACACCTTC CASSYTGGPANYGYTF few TRBD1 TRBJ1-2 TRBV5-1
TGCGCCAGCAGCTTGGATGGTGTGGGGAAAGTCTACGAGCAGTACTTC CASSLDGVGKVYEQYF few - TRBJ2-7 TRBV5-1
TGTGCCACCAGTGATTTGAGGACAGGGCGCTACAATGAGCAGTTCTTC CATSDLRTGRYNEQFF - TRBD1 TRBJ2-1 TRBV24-1
TGTGCCAGCAGCCGGCAAGCGGGTGCCTCCTACGAGCAGTACTTC CASSRQAGASYEQYF - - TRBJ2-7 TRBV4-2
TGTGCCAGCAGTTTGGCGACAGGGGAAGCGAAGACCCAGTACTTC CASSLATGEAKTQYF - TRBD1 TRBJ2-5 TRBV6-6
TGTGCCAGCAGTCCCGACCGGATGAATGGAAACACCATATATTTT CASSPDRMNGNTIYF - - TRBJ1-3 TRBV12-3/TRBV12-4
TGTGCCGGCAGCCCCCCCGGTGACGCCGAGCAGTACTTC CAGSPPGDAEQYF - - TRBJ2-7 TRBV7-8
TGCGCCAGCAGCGCGCCCCGGGACGGCTACAATGAGCAGTTCTTC CASSAPRDGYNEQFF - - TRBJ2-1 TRBV5-1
TGTGCCAGCAGCGGAGGGACAGCTGGCGCCAAAAACATTCAGTACTTC CASSGGTAGAKNIQYF few - TRBJ2-4 TRBV12-3/TRBV12-4